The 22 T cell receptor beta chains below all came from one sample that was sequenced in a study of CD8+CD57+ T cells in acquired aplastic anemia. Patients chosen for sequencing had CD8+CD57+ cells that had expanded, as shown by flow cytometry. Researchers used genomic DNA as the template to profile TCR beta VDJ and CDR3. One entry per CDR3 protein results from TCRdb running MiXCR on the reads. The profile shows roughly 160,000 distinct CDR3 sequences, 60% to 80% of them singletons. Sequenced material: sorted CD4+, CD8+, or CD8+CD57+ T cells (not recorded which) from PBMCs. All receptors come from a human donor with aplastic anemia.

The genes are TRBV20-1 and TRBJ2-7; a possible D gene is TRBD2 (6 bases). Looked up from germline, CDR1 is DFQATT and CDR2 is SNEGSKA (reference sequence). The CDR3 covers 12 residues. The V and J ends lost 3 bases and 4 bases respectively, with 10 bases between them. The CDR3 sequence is CSASGSFYEQYF. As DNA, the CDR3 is TGCAGTGCTAGCGGGAGCTTTTACGAGCAGTACTTC.

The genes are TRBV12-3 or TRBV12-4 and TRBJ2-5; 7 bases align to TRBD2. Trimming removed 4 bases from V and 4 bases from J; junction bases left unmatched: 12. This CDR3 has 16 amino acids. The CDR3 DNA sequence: TGTGCCAGCAGTTCAGTGGCGGGAGATGTCGGAGAGACCCAGTACTTC. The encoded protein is CASSSVAGDVGETQYF.

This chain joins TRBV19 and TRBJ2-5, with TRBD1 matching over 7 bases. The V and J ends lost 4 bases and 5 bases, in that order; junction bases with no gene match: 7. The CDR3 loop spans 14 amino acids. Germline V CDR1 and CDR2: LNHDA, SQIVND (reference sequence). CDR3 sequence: CASSNPETGETQYF. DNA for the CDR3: TGTGCCAGTAGTAACCCCGAGACAGGGGAGACCCAGTACTTC. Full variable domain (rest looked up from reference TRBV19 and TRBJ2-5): DGGITQSPKYLFRKEGQNVTLSCEQNLNHDAMYWYRQDPGQGLRLIYYSQIVNDFQKGDIAEGYSVSREKKESFPLTVTSAQKNPTAFYLCASSNPETGETQYFGPGTRLLVL.

CDR3 residues: CASSGEGIDINQPQHF. DNA for the CDR3: TGTGCCAGCAGCGGTGAGGGAATCGACATCAATCAGCCCCAGCATTTT. V gene TRBV7-2 combines with J gene TRBJ1-5; D is undetermined. CDR3 length equals 16 residues. Trimming removed 5 bases at V and 3 bases at J, with 17 bases between. The V gene's germline CDR1 is SGHTA and CDR2 FQGNSA.

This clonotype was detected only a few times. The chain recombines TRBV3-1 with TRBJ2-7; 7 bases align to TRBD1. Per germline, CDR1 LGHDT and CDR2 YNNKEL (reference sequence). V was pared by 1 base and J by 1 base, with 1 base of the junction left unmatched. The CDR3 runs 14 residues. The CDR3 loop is CASSQGQGSYEQYF. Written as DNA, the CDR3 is TGTGCCAGCAGCCAAGGACAGGGATCCTACGAGCAGTACTTC.

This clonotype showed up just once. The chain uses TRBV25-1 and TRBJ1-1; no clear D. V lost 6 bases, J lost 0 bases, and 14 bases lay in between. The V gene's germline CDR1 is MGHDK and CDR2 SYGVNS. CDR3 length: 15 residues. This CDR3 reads CASRQIGRMNTEAFF. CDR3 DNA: TGTGCCAGCAGACAAATAGGGCGGATGAACACTGAAGCTTTCTTT.

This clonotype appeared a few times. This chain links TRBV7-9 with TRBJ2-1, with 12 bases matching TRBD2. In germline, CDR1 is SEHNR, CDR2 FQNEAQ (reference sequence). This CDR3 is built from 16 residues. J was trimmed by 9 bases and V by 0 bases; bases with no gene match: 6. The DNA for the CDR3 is TGTGCCAGCAGCTTAGCTTCTAGCGGGGGGGCCGGTGAGCAGTTCTTC. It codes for CASSLASSGGAGEQFF.

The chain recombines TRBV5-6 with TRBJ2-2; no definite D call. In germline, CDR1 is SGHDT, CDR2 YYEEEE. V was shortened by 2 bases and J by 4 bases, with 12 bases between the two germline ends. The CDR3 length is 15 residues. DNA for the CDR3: TGTGCCAGCAGCTTACGACGGTTGCCCACCGGGGAGCTGTTTTTT. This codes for CASSLRRLPTGELFF.

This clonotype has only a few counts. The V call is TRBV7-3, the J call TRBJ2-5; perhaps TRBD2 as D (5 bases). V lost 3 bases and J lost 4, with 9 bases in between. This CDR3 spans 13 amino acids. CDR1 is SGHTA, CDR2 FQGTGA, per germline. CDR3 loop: CASSFEGRETQYF. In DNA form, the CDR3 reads TGTGCCAGCAGCTTCGAGGGTCGAGAGACCCAGTACTTC.

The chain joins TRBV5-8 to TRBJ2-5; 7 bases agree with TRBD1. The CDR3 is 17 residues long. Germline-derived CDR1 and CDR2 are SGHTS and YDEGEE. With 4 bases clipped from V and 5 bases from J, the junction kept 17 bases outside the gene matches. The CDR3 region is CASSPRLGTGERETQYF. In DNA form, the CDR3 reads TGTGCCAGCAGCCCCCGCCTCGGCACAGGGGAGCGGGAGACCCAGTACTTC.

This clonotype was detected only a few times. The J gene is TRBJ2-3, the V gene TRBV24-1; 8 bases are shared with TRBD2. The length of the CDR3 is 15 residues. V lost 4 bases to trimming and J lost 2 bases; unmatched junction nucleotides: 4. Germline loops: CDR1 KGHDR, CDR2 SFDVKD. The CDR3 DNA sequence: TGTGCCACCAGTGACGCGGGGGGCTCCACAGATACGCAGTATTTT. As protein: CATSDAGGSTDTQYF.

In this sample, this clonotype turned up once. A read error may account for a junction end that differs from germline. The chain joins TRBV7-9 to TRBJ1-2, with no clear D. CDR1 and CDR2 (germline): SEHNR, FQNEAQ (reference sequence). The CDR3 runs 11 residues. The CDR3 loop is CASGDLYGYTF. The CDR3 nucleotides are TGTGCCAGCGGCGACCTCTATGGCTACACATTC. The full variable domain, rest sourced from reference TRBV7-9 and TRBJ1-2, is DTGVSQNPRHKITKRGQNVTFRCDPISEHNRLYWYRQTLGQGPEFLTYFQNEAQLEKSRLLSDRFSAERPKGSFSTLEIQRTEQGDSAMYLCASGDLYGYTFGSGTRLTVV.

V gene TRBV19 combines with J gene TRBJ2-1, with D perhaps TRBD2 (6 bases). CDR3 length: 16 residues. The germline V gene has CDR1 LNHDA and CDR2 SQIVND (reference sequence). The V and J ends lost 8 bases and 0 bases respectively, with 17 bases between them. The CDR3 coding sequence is TGTGCCAGTGGTGGGGATGGGAGGACCTCCTACAATGAGCAGTTCTTC. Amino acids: CASGGDGRTSYNEQFF.

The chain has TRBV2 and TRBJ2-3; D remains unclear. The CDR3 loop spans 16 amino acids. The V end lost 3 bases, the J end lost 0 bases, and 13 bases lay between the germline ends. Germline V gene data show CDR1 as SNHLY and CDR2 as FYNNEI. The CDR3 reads CASSDWVSTSTDTQYF. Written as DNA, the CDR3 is TGTGCCAGCAGTGATTGGGTATCTACTAGCACAGATACGCAGTATTTT.

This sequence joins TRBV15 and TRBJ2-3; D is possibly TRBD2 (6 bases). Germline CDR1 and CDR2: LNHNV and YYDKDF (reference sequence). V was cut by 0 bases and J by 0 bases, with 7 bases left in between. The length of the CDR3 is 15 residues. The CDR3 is CATSREGGSTDTQYF. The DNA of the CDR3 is TGTGCCACCAGCAGAGAGGGGGGAAGCACAGATACGCAGTATTTT.

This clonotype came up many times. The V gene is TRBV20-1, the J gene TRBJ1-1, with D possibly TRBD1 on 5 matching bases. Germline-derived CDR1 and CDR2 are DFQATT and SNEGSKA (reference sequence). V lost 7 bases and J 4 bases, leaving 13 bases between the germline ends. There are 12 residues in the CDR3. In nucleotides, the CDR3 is TGCAGTGTCGCCCCAGGGAGCACTGAAGCTTTCTTT. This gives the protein CSVAPGSTEAFF.

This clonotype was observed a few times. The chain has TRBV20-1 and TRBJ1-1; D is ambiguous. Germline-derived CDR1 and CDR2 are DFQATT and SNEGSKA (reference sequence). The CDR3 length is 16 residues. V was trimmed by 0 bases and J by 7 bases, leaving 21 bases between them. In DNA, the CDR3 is TGCAGTGCTAGAGATCCCCTAGCAGTGGCACCCTATGAAGCTTTCTTT. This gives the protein CSARDPLAVAPYEAFF.

The CDR3 sequence: CASNQGGTSPLHF. The CDR3 DNA follows: TGTGCCAGCAACCAGGGGGGGACTTCACCCCTCCACTTT. The gene calls are TRBV19 and TRBJ1-6; TRBD1 matches 7 bases. V lost 9 bases, J lost 9 bases, and 8 bases stayed unmatched. The length of the CDR3 is 13 residues. Looked up from germline, CDR1 is LNHDA and CDR2 is SQIVND (reference sequence).

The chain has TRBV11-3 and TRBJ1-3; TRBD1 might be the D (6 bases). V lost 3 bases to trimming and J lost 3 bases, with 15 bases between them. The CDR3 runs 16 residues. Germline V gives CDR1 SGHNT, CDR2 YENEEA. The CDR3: CASSFQPGAYGNTIYF. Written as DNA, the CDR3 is TGTGCCAGCAGCTTCCAGCCGGGGGCTTATGGAAACACCATATATTTT.

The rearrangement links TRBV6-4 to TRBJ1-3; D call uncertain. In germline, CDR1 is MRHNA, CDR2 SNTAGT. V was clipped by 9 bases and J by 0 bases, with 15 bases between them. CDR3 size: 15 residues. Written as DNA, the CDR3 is TGTGCCAGTATCAGACCGGGTCACTCTGGAAACACCATATATTTT. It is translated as CASIRPGHSGNTIYF.

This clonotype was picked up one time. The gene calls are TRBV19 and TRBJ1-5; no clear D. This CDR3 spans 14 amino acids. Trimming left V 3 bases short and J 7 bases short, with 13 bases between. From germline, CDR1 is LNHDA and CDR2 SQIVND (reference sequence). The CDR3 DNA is TGTGCCAGTAGTATCGGGCAGAGTCTCCAGCCCCAGCATTTT. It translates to CASSIGQSLQPQHF.

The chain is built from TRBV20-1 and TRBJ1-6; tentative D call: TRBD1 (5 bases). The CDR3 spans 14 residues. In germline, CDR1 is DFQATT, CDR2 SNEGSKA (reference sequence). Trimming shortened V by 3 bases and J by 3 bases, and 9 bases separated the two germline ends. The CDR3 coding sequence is TGCAGTGCTAGGAAGGGACTCTATAATTCACCCCTCCACTTT. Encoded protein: CSARKGLYNSPLHF.